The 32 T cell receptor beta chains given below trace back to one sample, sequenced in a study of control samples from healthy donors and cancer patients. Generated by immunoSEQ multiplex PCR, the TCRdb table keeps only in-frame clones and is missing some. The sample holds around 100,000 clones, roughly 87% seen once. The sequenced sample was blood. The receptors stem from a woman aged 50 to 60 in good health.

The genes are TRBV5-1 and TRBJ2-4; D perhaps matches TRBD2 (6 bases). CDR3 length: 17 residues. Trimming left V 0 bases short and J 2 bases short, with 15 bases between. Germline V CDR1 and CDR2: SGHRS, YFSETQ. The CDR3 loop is CASSLATWRETKNIQYF. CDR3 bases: TGCGCCAGCAGCTTGGCAACCTGGAGGGAAACCAAAAACATTCAGTACTTC.

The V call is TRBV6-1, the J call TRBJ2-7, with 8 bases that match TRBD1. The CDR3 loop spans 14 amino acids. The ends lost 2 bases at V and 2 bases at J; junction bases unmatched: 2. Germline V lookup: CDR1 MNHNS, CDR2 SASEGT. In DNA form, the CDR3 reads TGTGCCAGCAGTGAATGGGGACAGGCCTACGAGCAGTACTTC. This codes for CASSEWGQAYEQYF.

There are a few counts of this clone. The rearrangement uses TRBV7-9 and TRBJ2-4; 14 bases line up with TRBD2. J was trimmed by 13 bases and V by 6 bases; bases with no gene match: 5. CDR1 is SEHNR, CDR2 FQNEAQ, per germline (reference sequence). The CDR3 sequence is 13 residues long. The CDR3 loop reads CASRPGTSGRQYF. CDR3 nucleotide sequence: TGTGCCAGCAGACCCGGGACTAGCGGGAGACAGTACTTC.

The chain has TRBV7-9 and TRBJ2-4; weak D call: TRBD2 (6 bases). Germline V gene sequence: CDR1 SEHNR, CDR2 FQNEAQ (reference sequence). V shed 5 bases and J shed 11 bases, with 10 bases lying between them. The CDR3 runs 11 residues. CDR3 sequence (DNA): TGTGCCAGCAGCCCGGGGACTGTTCAGTACTTC. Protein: CASSPGTVQYF.

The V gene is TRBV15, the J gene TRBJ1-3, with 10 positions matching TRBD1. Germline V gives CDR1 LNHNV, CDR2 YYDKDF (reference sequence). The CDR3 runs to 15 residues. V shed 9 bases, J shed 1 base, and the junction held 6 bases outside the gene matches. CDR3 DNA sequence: TGTGCCACAGGCCGGGACAGGGGTTCTGGAAACACCATATATTTT. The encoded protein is CATGRDRGSGNTIYF.

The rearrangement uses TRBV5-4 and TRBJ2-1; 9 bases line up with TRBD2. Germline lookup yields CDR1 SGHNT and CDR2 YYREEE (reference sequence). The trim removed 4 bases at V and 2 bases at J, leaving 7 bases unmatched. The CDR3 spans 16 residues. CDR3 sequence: CASSPNSGGTYNEQFF. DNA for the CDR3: TGTGCCAGCAGCCCAAATAGCGGGGGTACCTACAATGAGCAGTTCTTC. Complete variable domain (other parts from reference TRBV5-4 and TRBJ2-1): ETGVTQSPTHLIKTRGQQVTLRCSSQSGHNTVSWYQQALGQGPQFIFQYYREEENGRGNFPPRFSGLQFPNYSSELNVNALELDDSALYLCASSPNSGGTYNEQFFGPGTRLTVL.

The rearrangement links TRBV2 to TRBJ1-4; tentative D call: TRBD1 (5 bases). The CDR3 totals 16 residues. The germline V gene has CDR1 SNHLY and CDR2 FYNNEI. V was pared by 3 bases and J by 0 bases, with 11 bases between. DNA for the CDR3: TGTGCCAGCAGTGATCGGGGGGATCCAACTAATGAAAAACTGTTTTTT. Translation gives CASSDRGDPTNEKLFF.

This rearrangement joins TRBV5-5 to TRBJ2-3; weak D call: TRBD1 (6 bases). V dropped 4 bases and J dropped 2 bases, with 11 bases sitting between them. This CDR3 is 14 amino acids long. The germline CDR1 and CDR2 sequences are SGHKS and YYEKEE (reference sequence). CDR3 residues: CASSPGQNTDTQYF. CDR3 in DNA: TGTGCCAGCAGCCCAGGACAGAACACAGATACGCAGTATTTT.

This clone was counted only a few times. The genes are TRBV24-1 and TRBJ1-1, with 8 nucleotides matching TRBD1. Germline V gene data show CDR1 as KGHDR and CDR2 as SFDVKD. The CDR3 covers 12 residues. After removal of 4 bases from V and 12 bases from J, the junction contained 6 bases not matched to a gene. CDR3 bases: TGTGCCACCAGTGACTGGACAGGGAGGCCTTTCTTT. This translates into CATSDWTGRPFF.

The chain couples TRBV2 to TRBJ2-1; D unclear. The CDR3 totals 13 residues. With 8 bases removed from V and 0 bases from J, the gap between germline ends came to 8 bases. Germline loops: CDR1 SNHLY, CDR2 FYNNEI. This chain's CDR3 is CASDDPSYNEQFF. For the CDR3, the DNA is TGTGCCAGCGATGACCCCTCCTACAATGAGCAGTTCTTC.

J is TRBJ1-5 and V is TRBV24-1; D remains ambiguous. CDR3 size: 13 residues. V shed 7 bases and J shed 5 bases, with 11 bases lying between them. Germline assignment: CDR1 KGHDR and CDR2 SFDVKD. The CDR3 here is CATSPSLDQPQHF. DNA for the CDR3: TGTGCCACCAGCCCAAGCCTGGATCAGCCCCAGCATTTT.

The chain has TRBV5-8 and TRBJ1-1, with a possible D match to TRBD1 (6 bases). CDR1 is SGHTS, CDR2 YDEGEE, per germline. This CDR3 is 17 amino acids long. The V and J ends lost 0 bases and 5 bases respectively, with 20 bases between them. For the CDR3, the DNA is TGTGCCAGCAGCTTGGAGGGGGTGGGGGCCTCGAAGACTGAAGCTTTCTTT. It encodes CASSLEGVGASKTEAFF.

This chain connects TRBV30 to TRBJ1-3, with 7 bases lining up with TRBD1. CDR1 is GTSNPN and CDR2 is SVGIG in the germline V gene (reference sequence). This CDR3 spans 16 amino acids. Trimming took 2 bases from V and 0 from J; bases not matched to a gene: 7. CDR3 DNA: TGTGCCTGGAGTACCCCGGGACAGATCTCTGGAAACACCATATATTTT. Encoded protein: CAWSTPGQISGNTIYF.

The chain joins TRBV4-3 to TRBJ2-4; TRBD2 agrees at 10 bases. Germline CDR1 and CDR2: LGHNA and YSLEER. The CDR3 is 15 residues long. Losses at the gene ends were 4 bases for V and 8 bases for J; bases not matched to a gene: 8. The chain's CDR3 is CASSPEREGYDIQYF. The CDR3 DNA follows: TGCGCCAGCAGCCCGGAGCGGGAGGGTTACGACATTCAGTACTTC.

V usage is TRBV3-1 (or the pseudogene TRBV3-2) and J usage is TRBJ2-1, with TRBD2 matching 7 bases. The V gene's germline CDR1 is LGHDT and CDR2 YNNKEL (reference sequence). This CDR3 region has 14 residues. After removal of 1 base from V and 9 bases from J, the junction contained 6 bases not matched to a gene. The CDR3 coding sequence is TGTGCCAGCAGCCAAGGTGGGGGGGGTCTTGAGCAGTTCTTC. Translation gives CASSQGGGGLEQFF.

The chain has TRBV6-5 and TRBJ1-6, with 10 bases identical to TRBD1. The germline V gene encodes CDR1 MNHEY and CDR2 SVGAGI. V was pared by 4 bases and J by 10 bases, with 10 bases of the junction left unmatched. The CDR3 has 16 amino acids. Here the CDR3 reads CASSSSTGGGGSPLHF. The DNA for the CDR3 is TGTGCCAGCAGTTCCTCGACAGGGGGCGGCGGATCACCCCTCCACTTT.

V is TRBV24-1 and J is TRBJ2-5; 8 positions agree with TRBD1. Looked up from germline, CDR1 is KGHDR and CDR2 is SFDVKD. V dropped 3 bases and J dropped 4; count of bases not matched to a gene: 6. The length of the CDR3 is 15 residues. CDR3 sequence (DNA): TGTGCCACCAGTGATGGTTCAGGGGGCCGAGAGACCCAGTACTTC. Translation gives CATSDGSGGRETQYF.

CDR3: CASILTGGAYTEAFF. Here the CDR3 DNA reads TGTGCCAGCATTCTGACAGGGGGCGCTTATACTGAAGCTTTCTTT. This chain uses TRBV6-5 with TRBJ1-1; 10 bases map to TRBD1. After removal of 7 bases from V and 5 bases from J, the junction contained 10 bases not matched to a gene. The length of the CDR3 is 15 residues. The germline gives CDR1 MNHEY, CDR2 SVGAGI.

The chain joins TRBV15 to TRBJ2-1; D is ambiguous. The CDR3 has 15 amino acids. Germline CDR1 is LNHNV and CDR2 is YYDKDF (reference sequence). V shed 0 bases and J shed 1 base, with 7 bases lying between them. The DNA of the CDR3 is TGTGCCACCAGCAGAGAAATCCTGTCCTACAATGAGCAGTTCTTC. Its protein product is CATSREILSYNEQFF.

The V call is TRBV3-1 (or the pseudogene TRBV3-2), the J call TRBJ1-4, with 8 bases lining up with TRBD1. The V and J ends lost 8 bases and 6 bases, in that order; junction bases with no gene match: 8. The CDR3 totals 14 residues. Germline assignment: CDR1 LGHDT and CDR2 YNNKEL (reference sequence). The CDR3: CASGVETGDEKLFF. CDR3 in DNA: TGTGCCAGCGGCGTCGAGACAGGGGATGAAAAACTGTTTTTT.

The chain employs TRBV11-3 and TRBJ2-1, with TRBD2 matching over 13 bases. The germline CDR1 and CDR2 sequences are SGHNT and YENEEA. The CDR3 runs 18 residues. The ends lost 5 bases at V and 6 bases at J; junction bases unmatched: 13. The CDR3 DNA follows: TGTGCCAGCAGCAATGGACTAGCGGGAGTAGTTAAGGGCAATGAGCAGTTCTTC. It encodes CASSNGLAGVVKGNEQFF.

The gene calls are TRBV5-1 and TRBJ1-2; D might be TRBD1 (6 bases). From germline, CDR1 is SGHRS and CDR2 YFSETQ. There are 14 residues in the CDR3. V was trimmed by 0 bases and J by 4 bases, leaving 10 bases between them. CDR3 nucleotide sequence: TGCGCCAGCAGCTTGGGCAGGGGCTCCTATGGCTACACCTTC. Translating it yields CASSLGRGSYGYTF.

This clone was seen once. CDR3 sequence (DNA): TGTGCCAGCAGCTTAGACGGACATAGCAATCAGCCCCAGCATTTT. Encoded protein: CASSLDGHSNQPQHF. The rearrangement links TRBV7-2 to TRBJ1-5, with TRBD1 as a possible D gene (5 bases). This CDR3 comprises 15 residues. The germline V and J ends were trimmed by 1 base and 0 bases, with 7 bases remaining between them. Germline CDR1 reads SGHTA; CDR2 reads FQGNSA.

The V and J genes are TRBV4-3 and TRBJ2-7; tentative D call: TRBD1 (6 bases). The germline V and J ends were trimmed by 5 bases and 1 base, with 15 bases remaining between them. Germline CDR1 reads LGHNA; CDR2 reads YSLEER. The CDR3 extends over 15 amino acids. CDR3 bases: TGCGCCAGCAGCGAAGGGCCAGGGGAGTCCTACGAGCAGTACGTC. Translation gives CASSEGPGESYEQYV.

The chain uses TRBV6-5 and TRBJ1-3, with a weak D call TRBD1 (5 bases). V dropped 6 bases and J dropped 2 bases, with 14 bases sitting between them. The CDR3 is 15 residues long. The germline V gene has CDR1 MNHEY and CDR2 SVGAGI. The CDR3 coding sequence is TGTGCCAGCAGAAACCAGGGTTTGGCTGGAAACACCATATATTTT. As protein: CASRNQGLAGNTIYF.

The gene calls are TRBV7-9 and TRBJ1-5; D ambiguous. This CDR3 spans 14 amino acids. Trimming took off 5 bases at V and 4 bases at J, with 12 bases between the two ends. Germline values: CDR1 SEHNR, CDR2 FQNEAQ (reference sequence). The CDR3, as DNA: TGTGCCAGCAGCGGGAGAGGTGAAAATCAGCCCCAGCATTTT. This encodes CASSGRGENQPQHF.

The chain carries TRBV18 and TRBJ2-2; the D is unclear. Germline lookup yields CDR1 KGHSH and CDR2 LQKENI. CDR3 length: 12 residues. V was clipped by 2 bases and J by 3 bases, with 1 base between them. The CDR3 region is CASSPDTGELFF. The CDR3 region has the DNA TGTGCCAGCTCACCAGACACCGGGGAGCTGTTTTTT. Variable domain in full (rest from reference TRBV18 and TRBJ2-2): NAGVMQNPRHLVRRRGQEARLRCSPMKGHSHVYWYRQLPEEGLKFMVYLQKENIIDESGMPKERFSAEFPKEGPSILRIQQVVRGDSAAYFCASSPDTGELFFGEGSRLTVL.

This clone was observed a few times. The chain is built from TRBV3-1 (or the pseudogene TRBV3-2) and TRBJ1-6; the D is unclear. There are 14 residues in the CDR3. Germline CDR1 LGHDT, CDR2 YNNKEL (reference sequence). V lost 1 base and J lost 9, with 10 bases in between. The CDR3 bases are TGTGCCAGCAGCCAAGGTCGGATCGCTTCACCCCTCCACTTT. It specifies CASSQGRIASPLHF.

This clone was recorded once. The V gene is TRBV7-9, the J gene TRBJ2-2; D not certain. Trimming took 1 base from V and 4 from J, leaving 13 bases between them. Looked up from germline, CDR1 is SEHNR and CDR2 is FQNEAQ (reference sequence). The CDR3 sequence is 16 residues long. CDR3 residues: CASSLDPLDPTGELFF. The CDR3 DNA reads TGTGCCAGCAGCTTAGACCCGCTAGACCCCACCGGGGAGCTGTTTTTT.

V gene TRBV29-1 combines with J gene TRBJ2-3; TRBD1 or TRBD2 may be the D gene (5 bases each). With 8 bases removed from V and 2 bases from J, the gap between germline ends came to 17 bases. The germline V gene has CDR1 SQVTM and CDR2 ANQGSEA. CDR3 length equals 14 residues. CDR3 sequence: CSYMWGLSTDTQYF. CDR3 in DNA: TGCAGCTATATGTGGGGGTTATCCACAGATACGCAGTATTTT.

The CDR3 sequence is CASSPYTLADNEQFF. CDR3 sequence (DNA): TGTGCCAGCTCACCGTATACTCTAGCGGACAATGAGCAGTTCTTC. V usage is TRBV18 and J usage is TRBJ2-1, with 7 positions matching TRBD2. The germline V gene has CDR1 KGHSH and CDR2 LQKENI. J gave up 5 bases and V 3 bases, and 7 bases lay outside the gene matches. This CDR3 comprises 15 residues.

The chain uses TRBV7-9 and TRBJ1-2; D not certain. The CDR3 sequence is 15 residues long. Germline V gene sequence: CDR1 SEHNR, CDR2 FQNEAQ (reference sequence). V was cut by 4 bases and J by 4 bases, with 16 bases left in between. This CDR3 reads CASSSQTPRAYGYTF. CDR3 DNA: TGTGCCAGCAGCTCCCAAACCCCCCGGGCCTATGGCTACACCTTC.